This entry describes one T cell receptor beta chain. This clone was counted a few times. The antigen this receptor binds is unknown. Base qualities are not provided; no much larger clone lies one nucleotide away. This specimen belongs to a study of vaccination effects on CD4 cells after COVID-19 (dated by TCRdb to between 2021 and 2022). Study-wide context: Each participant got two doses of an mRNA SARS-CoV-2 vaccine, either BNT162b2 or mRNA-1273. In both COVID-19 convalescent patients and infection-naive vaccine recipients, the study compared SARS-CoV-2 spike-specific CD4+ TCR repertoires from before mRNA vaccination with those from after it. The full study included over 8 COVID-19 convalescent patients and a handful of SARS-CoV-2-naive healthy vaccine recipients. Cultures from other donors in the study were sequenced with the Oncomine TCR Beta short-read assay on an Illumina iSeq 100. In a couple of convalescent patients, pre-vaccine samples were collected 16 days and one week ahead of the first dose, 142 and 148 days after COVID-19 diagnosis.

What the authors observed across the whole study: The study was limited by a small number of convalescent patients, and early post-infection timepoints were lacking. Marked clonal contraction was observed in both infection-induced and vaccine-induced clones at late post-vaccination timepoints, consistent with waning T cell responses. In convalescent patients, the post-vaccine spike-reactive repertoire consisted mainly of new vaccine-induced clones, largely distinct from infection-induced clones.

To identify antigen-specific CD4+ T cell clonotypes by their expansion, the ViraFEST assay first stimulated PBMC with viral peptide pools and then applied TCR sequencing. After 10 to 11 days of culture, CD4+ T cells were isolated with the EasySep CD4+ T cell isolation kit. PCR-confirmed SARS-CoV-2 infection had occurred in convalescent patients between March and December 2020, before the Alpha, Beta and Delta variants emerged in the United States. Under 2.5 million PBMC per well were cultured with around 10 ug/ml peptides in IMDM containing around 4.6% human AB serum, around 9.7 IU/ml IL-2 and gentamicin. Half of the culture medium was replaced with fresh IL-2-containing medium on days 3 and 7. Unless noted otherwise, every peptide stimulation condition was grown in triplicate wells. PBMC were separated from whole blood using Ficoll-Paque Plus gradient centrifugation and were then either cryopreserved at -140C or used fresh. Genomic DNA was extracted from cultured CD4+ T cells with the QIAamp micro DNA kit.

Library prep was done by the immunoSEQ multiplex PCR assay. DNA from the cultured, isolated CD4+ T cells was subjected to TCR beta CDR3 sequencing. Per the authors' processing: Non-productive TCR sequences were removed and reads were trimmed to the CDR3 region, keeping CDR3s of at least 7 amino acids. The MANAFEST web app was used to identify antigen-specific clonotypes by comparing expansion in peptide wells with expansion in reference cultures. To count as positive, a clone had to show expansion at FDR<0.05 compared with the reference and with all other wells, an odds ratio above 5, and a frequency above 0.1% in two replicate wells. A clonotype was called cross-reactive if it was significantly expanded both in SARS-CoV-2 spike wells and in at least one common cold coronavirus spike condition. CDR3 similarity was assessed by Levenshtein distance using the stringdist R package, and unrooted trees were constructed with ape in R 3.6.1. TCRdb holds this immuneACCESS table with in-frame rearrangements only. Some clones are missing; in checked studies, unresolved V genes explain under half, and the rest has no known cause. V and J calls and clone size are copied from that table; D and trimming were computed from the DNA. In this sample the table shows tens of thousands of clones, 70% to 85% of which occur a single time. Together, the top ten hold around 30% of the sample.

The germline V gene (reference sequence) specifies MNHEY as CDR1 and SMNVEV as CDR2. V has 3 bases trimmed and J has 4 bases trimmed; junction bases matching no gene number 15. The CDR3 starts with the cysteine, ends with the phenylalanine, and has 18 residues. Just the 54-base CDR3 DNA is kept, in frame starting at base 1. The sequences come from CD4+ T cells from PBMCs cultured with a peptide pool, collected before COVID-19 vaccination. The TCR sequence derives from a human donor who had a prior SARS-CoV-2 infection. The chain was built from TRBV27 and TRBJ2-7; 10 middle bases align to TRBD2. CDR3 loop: CASSFPAEDSGRRYEQYF. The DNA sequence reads TGTGCCAGCAGTTTCCCCGCGGAGGATAGCGGGAGGAGGTACGAGCAGTACTTC.